Listed here is a single T cell receptor beta chain. A few counts support this clonotype. The clone's antigen remains unknown. Base qualities are not at hand, and no much larger clone is one base apart. Sequencing took place on an Illumina NovaSeq 6000. Using 5'RACE with constant-segment primers, TCRalpha and TCRbeta cDNA libraries were constructed, with sample barcodes and unique molecular identifiers added in the process. RNA was extracted from every sample with Trizol reagent. Amplification of the libraries took two PCR steps, and the second step added a second sample barcode plus Illumina TruSeq adapters. The libraries were sequenced on an Illumina NovaSeq using 2 x 150 bp paired-end reads. Turning to the authors' computational methods: Reads were demultiplexed and collapsed into UMI-guided consensus sequences with migec v1.2.7. Using mixcr v2.1.11, UMI consensuses were aligned to TRA and TRB V and J templates and then assembled into clonotypes. A clonotype was counted as expanded or contracted only if both edgeR and NoisET called the change significant, with noise models trained on biological replicates. edgeR calls used a false discovery rate-adjusted p below 0.01 and a log2 fold-change threshold of 1. As an exploratory analysis of dynamics, max-normalized trajectories of the 1000 most abundant clonotypes were examined with PCA combined with hierarchical clustering. The CD4 or CD8 phenotype of responding clones was assigned using the separately sequenced CD4+ and CD8+ repertoires. Using fastp at Q25 and MiXCR, TCRdb reprocessed the public reads and kept productive beta chains. Entries that share a CDR3 protein sequence are merged under the most common genes and DNA. The V and J calls here are based on TCRdb, not the publication. The sample data list roughly 170,000 distinct CDR3 sequences, and about 18% of these were observed just once. Roughly 3.7% of the sample belongs to the ten largest clones.

The data stem from a study of T-cell memory formation after mild COVID-19 listed by TCRdb under 2021. For the wider study: Most TCR sequence clusters were specific to one of the two donors. Longitudinal TCRalpha and TCRbeta repertoire sequencing tracked T-cell clones expanding and contracting after mild COVID-19 in two donors. Two young, previously healthy adult volunteers, one female and one male, were included in the cohort.

PBMCs were isolated by Ficoll-Paque density gradient centrifugation. The CDR3 covers 17 residues, taking in both the cysteine and the phenylalanine. The retained sequence is limited to the CDR3, 51 bases, with the frame set at the first base. Unmatched junction bases come to 11, with V trimmed by 5 bases and J by 4 bases. Overall study outcomes, separate from this receptor: Some responding clones were found in pre-infection memory, which suggests that pre-existing cross-reactive memory T cells took part in the SARS-CoV-2 response. Contracting CD4+ clones turned up mainly in the CM and EM memory subsets, whereas EMRA was where CD8+ clones were enriched. Whether the second-wave clones peaking on day 37 were SARS-CoV-2 specific was not confirmed. The study included only two mild cases, and larger cohorts that include severe cases with pre-infection samples were judged to be necessary. From day 15 to 85, contracting clones showed balanced CD4/CD8 phenotypes, whereas a second wave of clones that expanded from day 15 to 37 leaned towards CD4+.

The rearranged segments are TRBV12-3 or TRBV12-4 and TRBJ2-3, with 11 bases in between that match TRBD2. The TCR originated in a man between 18 and 29 years old who had mild COVID-19 (a few samples of this study predate the infection). The sample titles of this study are shuffled in the database, so cell type and time point are left out; the donor was told from shared clones. Specimen: PBMCs or a T cell subset sorted from them (not recorded which). Here the CDR3 is given as CASSLSGGVGAPDTQYF. The nucleotide sequence reads as follows: TGTGCCAGCAGTCTTAGCGGGGGGGTAGGGGCCCCAGATACGCAGTATTTT.